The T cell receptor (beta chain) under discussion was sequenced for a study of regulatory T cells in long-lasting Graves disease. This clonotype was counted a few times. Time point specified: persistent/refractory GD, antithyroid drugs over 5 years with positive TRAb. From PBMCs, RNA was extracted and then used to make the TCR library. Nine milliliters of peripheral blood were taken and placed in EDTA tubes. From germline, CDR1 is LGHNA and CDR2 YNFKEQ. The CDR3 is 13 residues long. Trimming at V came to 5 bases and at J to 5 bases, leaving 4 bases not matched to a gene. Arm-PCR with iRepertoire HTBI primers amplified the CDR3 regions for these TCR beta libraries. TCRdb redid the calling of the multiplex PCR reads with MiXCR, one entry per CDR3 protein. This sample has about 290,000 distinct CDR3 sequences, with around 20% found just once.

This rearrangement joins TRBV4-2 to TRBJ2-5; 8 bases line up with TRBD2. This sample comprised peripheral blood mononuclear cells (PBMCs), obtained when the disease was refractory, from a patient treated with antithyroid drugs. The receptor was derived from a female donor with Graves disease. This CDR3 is CASSTGLGETQYF. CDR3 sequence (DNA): TGTGCCAGCAGCACGGGACTAGGGGAGACCCAGTACTTC.